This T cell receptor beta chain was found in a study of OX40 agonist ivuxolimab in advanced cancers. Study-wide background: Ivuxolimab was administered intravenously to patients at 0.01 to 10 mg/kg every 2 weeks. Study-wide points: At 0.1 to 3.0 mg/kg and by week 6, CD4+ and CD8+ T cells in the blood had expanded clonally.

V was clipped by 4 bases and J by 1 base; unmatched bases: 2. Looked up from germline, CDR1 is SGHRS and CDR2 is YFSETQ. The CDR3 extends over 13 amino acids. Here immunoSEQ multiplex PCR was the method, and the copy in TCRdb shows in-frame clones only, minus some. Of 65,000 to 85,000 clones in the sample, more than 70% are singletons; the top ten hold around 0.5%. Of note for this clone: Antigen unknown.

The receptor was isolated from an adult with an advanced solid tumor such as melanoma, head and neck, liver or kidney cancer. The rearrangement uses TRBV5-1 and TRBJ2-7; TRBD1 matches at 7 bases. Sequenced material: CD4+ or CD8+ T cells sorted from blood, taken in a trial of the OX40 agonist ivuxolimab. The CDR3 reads CASSQGQSYEQYF. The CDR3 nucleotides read TGCGCCAGCAGCCAGGGACAGTCCTACGAGCAGTACTTC.